Below are 13 T cell receptor beta chains sequenced from a single sample in a study of blood T cell repertoires in COVID-19 (dated by TCRdb to about 2020). Library preparation used the immunoSEQ multiplex PCR assay. What TCRdb holds here is the immuneACCESS table cut down to in-frame rearrangements. Part of the clones is not present; checked against another copy, under half of the missing clones reflect an unresolved V gene, and the others are unexplained. In all, the sample holds 150,000 to 160,000 clones, and 70% to 85% of those were seen once. Together, the top ten hold almost 10% of the sample. The sequencing sample was made of peripheral blood. The receptors originated from a woman aged 45-65 years with acute or convalescent COVID-19.

The rearrangement uses TRBV4-3 and TRBJ2-3; tentatively, D is TRBD2 (6 bases). V lost 3 bases and J lost 2, with 18 bases in between. The CDR3 consists of 17 residues. Looked up from germline, CDR1 is LGHNA and CDR2 is YSLEER. The CDR3 here is CASSQGEEPEDTDTQYF. CDR3 DNA sequence: TGCGCCAGCAGCCAGGGGGAGGAACCCGAAGACACAGATACGCAGTATTTT.

The genes are TRBV24-1 and TRBJ2-6; TRBD2 agrees at 9 bases. The CDR3 extends over 19 amino acids. Trimming at V came to 4 bases and at J to 0 bases, leaving 9 bases not matched to a gene. From germline, CDR1 is KGHDR and CDR2 SFDVKD. The CDR3 DNA reads as TGTGCCACCAGTGACTCACTACTAGCGGGTAGCTCTGGGGCCAACGTCCTGACTTTC. The encoded protein is CATSDSLLAGSSGANVLTF.

V gene TRBV18 combines with J gene TRBJ1-1, with 7 bases identical to TRBD1. The J segment lost 1 base and the V segment lost 5 bases, leaving 4 bases of the junction unmatched. From germline, CDR1 is KGHSH and CDR2 LQKENI. The CDR3 covers 14 residues. The CDR3 bases are TGTGCCAGCTCAGTAAACAGGGGGAACACTGAAGCTTTCTTT. Translated: CASSVNRGNTEAFF. Filled out from reference TRBV18 and TRBJ1-1, the complete variable domain reads NAGVMQNPRHLVRRRGQEARLRCSPMKGHSHVYWYRQLPEEGLKFMVYLQKENIIDESGMPKERFSAEFPKEGPSILRIQQVVRGDSAAYFCASSVNRGNTEAFFGQGTRLTVV.

J is TRBJ1-5 and V is TRBV4-3; unclear D gene. Germline CDR1 LGHNA, CDR2 YSLEER. Deletions cut 1 base from V and 3 bases from J, with 13 bases between. This CDR3 comprises 16 residues. Here the CDR3 DNA reads TGCGCCAGCAGCCAAGGATGGCCAGAACCCAATCAGCCCCAGCATTTT. Its protein product is CASSQGWPEPNQPQHF.

The chain carries TRBV12-3 or TRBV12-4 and TRBJ1-2; D gene uncertain. This CDR3 comprises 11 residues. V was pared by 7 bases and J by 5 bases, with 8 bases between. The CDR3: CASTTGYGYTF. The CDR3 bases are TGTGCCAGCACCACGGGGTATGGCTACACCTTC.

The CDR3 region has the DNA TGTGCCAGCAGCCAGACAGGGGTGAATGGCTACACCTTC. Translating it yields CASSQTGVNGYTF. V gene TRBV9 combines with J gene TRBJ1-2; 8 bases agree with TRBD1. This CDR3 has 13 amino acids. The V gene end was trimmed by 4 bases and the J gene end by 6 bases; junction bases not matched to a gene: 5. The germline V gene has CDR1 SGDLS and CDR2 YYNGEE.

The chain is built from TRBV19 and TRBJ1-2; 10 positions agree with TRBD1. The CDR3 extends over 15 amino acids. The germline V gene encodes CDR1 LNHDA and CDR2 SQIVND (reference sequence). The J segment lost 4 bases and the V segment lost 9 bases, leaving 11 bases of the junction unmatched. The CDR3 region is CASRDRGLPLYGYTF. The CDR3, as DNA: TGTGCCAGCCGGGACAGGGGTCTCCCTCTCTATGGCTACACCTTC.

This clone was observed once. The chain recombines TRBV5-1 with TRBJ2-3, with no clear D. Trimming shortened V by 3 bases and J by 5 bases, and 10 bases separated the two germline ends. The CDR3 length is 13 residues. Germline assignment: CDR1 SGHRS and CDR2 YFSETQ. The CDR3 reads CASSSPAVDTQYF. CDR3 bases: TGCGCCAGCAGCTCACCGGCGGTAGATACGCAGTATTTT.

The V call is TRBV5-1, the J call TRBJ2-7; 9 bases align to TRBD2. J lost 2 bases, V lost 3 bases, and 6 bases had no gene match. This CDR3 has 15 residues. In germline, CDR1 is SGHRS, CDR2 YFSETQ. CDR3 sequence reads: CASSSSGGLAYEQYF. CDR3 sequence (DNA): TGCGCCAGCAGCTCGAGCGGGGGGCTAGCCTACGAGCAGTACTTC.

This chain uses TRBV7-2 with TRBJ1-2; D call uncertain. The CDR3 runs 14 residues. V lost 1 base and J lost 2, with 8 bases in between. Germline V CDR1 and CDR2: SGHTA, FQGNSA. CDR3 sequence reads: CASSLETGNYGYTF. CDR3 in DNA: TGTGCCAGCAGCTTAGAGACGGGAAACTATGGCTACACCTTC.

This clone showed up just a few times. In DNA form, the CDR3 reads TGTGCCAGCAGCTTGAAGTTTTTGGCGGGGGGGGCCCGCAATGAGCAGTTCTTC. It is translated as CASSLKFLAGGARNEQFF. This rearrangement joins TRBV5-6 to TRBJ2-1, with TRBD2 matching over 9 bases. Trimming cost V 1 base and J 6 bases; bases outside gene matches: 14. The CDR3 is 18 residues long. Germline V gene data show CDR1 as SGHDT and CDR2 as YYEEEE.

On this clone itself: Other DNA sequences of this sample code for an identical CDR3. V and J are TRBV19 and TRBJ2-7; D is possibly TRBD2 (6 bases). In germline, CDR1 is LNHDA, CDR2 SQIVND (reference sequence). The V end was cut by 3 bases, the J end by 0 bases, with 9 bases between. The CDR3 is 14 residues long. As DNA, the CDR3 is TGTGCCAGTAGTATTGGCGGGGCCTCCTACGAGCAGTACTTC. The encoded protein is CASSIGGASYEQYF.

The chain employs TRBV19 and TRBJ1-5; perhaps TRBD1 as D (5 bases). The CDR3 runs to 13 residues. V gave up 7 bases and J gave up 3 bases, with 10 bases separating them. CDR1 and CDR2 (germline): LNHDA, SQIVND (reference sequence). The CDR3 nucleotides are TGTGCCAGTACGCCGGGGGTCAATCAGCCCCAGCATTTT. This encodes CASTPGVNQPQHF.